These T cell receptor beta chains were read from a single sample in a study of blood T cell repertoires in COVID-19. Sequencing was performed with immunoSEQ multiplex PCR; in TCRdb, only in-frame clones are kept and a portion is missing. The sample consists of approximately 150,000 clones, around 84% of them appearing once. The sequenced sample was PBMCs or T cells enriched from blood (not recorded which). The receptors here all came from a man aged 35 to 55 with acute COVID-19. Each CDR3 is given with its conserved first and last residue. D genes are given only for firm matches. Only some rows state a clone size, as once, few, many or a class for expanded clones.

d_call j_call clone_size v_call cdr3_aa cdr3_nt
TRBD1 TRBJ1-3 - TRBV11-1 CASTDGQAGNTIYF TGTGCCAGCACCGACGGACAGGCTGGAAACACCATATATTTT
TRBD1 TRBJ2-7 - TRBV7-9 CASSQDRAMYF TGTGCCAGCAGCCAGGACAGGGCAATGTACTTC
- TRBJ1-1 - TRBV6-5 CASSYGGMNTEAFF TGTGCCAGCAGTTACGGGGGCATGAACACTGAAGCTTTCTTT
TRBD2 TRBJ2-5 - TRBV19 CATQVNSGATQYF TGTGCCACTCAAGTGAATAGCGGGGCGACCCAGTACTTC
TRBD2 TRBJ2-4 once TRBV11-2 CASSDLAGGPRSTKNIQYF TGTGCCAGCAGCGATTTAGCGGGAGGGCCGAGGAGTACCAAAAACATTCAGTACTTC
TRBD2 TRBJ2-2 - TRBV7-3 CASSSYEAGGTTGELFF TGTGCCAGCAGTTCCTACGAGGCGGGAGGGACCACCGGGGAGCTGTTTTTT
TRBD1 TRBJ1-5 once TRBV12-3/TRBV12-4 CASSFTGGRPQHF TGTGCCAGCAGTTTCACAGGGGGCCGGCCCCAGCATTTT
TRBD2 TRBJ2-2 - TRBV10-3 CASLGRGANTGELFF TGTGCCTCCCTCGGACGGGGGGCGAACACCGGGGAGCTGTTTTTT
TRBD2 TRBJ2-1 - TRBV11-3 CASSPAGLSNEQFF TGTGCCAGCAGCCCCGCGGGACTATCGAATGAGCAGTTCTTC
- TRBJ1-2 - TRBV6-5 CASSGEGGYTF TGTGCCAGCTCGGGGGAGGGGGGCTACACCTTC
- TRBJ1-3 - TRBV19 CASKRNHPSPGNTIYF TGTGCCAGTAAACGGAATCACCCTAGTCCTGGAAACACCATATATTTT
- TRBJ1-1 - TRBV2 CASTTWGRNTEAFF TGTGCCAGCACCACCTGGGGGCGGAACACTGAAGCTTTCTTT
- TRBJ2-3 - TRBV5-5 CASSLTEISDTQYF TGTGCCAGCAGCTTGACAGAGATTTCAGATACGCAGTATTTT
TRBD2 TRBJ2-7 few TRBV18 CASSPPFEQGTSGRVSYEQYF TGTGCCAGCTCACCACCGTTCGAACAGGGGACTAGCGGGAGGGTTTCCTACGAGCAGTACTTC
- TRBJ2-7 once TRBV27 CASRESGFPYEQYF TGTGCCAGCAGAGAATCCGGGTTTCCCTACGAGCAGTACTTC
TRBD1 TRBJ1-4 - TRBV5-1 CASSLASPTGQGEKLFF TGCGCCAGCAGCTTGGCTTCCCCGACAGGGCAAGGGGAAAAACTGTTTTTT
- TRBJ2-7 - TRBV6-5 CASSYNRAAYEQYF TGTGCCAGCAGTTATAACAGGGCCGCGTACGAGCAGTACTTC
- TRBJ2-2 - TRBV7-9 CASSSRDFQGTGELFF TGTGCCAGCAGCTCTCGGGACTTTCAGGGCACCGGGGAGCTGTTTTTT
TRBD1 TRBJ1-5 few TRBV7-8 CASHQGTGKNQPQHF TGTGCCAGCCACCAGGGGACAGGGAAAAATCAGCCCCAGCATTTT
TRBD1 TRBJ1-5 - TRBV9 CASSLGRLTGRENQPQHF TGTGCCAGCAGCCTAGGTAGACTGACAGGGCGGGAAAATCAGCCCCAGCATTTT
- TRBJ2-5 once TRBV5-1 CASSLGGRTEETQYF TGCGCCAGCAGCTTGGGGGGGAGGACCGAAGAGACCCAGTACTTC
- TRBJ2-7 - TRBV7-9 CASSLAARSYEQYF TGTGCCAGCAGCTTAGCGGCACGATCCTACGAGCAGTACTTC
TRBD1 TRBJ1-2 - TRBV18 CASSPREGAPFYGYTF TGTGCCAGCTCACCACGAGAGGGGGCGCCCTTTTATGGCTACACCTTC
- TRBJ1-1 - TRBV30 CAWSFVMNTEAFF TGTGCCTGGAGTTTTGTTATGAACACTGAAGCTTTCTTT
TRBD2 TRBJ2-7 - TRBV3-1/TRBV3-2 CASSQEVIGLADSYEQYF TGTGCCAGCAGCCAAGAAGTAATTGGACTAGCGGATTCCTACGAGCAGTACTTC
- TRBJ1-1 - TRBV2 CASSGIQGNTEAFF TGTGCCAGCAGTGGAATACAGGGGAACACTGAAGCTTTCTTT
TRBD1 TRBJ1-2 - TRBV5-6 CASSLGDRGYGYTF TGTGCCAGCAGCTTGGGTGACAGGGGTTATGGCTACACCTTC
TRBD1 TRBJ1-2 - TRBV5-1 CASSLARDRLNYGYTF TGCGCCAGCAGCTTAGCCCGGGACAGACTTAACTATGGCTACACCTTC
- TRBJ2-5 - TRBV5-5 CASSFQGFQETQYF TGTGCCAGCAGCTTCCAGGGATTCCAAGAGACCCAGTACTTC